This T cell receptor beta chain was sequenced for a study of monozygotic twins with cystic fibrosis. Study-wide results and limits: Shared CDR3 numbers were not associated with age, concordance or severity. Monozygotic CF twin pairs shared significantly more nucleotide-identical clonotypes than unrelated CF individuals did.

Trimming stripped 2 bases from V and 2 bases from J, with 10 bases between. CDR1 is SGHDT and CDR2 is YYEEEE in the germline V gene. CDR3 length: 14 residues. Clones were read by immunoSEQ multiplex PCR, and TCRdb kept only the in-frame ones, dropping some. Here the sample spans tens of thousands of clones, 92% being singletons. For this clone: As yet, its antigen is unknown.

This clonotype was obtained from a girl aged 2-10 years with cystic fibrosis. The sample comprised blood. The chain employs TRBV5-6 and TRBJ2-5; TRBD2 might be the D (6 bases). The DNA for the CDR3 is TGTGCCAGCAGCTTACGGGGGAATCAAGAGACCCAGTACTTC. It codes for CASSLRGNQETQYF.